This passage covers 29 T cell receptor beta chains from one sample sequenced in a study of OX40 agonist ivuxolimab in advanced cancers. Data came from immunoSEQ multiplex PCR; TCRdb stores just in-frame clones and leaves some out. The sample lists tens of thousands of clones, 80% to 90% occurring once. This specimen was CD4+ or CD8+ T cells sorted from blood, taken in a trial of the OX40 agonist ivuxolimab. Receptors were obtained from an adult with an advanced solid tumor such as melanoma, head and neck, liver or kidney cancer.

The J gene is TRBJ2-3, the V gene TRBV4-1, with TRBD1 matching over 8 bases. CDR3 length: 16 residues. Looked up from germline, CDR1 is MGHRA and CDR2 is YSYEKL. V dropped 3 bases and J dropped 1; count of bases not matched to a gene: 6. CDR3 coding DNA: TGCGCCAGCAGCCAGCCGGGACAGGCACGCACAGATACGCAGTATTTT. It yields the protein CASSQPGQARTDTQYF.

The chain links TRBV4-1 to TRBJ2-3; 8 bases fit TRBD1. Germline V lookup: CDR1 MGHRA, CDR2 YSYEKL. The CDR3 extends over 15 amino acids. V trimming: 5 bases; J trimming: 1 base; junction bases outside the gene matches: 5. The CDR3 nucleotides read TGCGCCAGCAGCTCCTCGGGACAGGGCACAGATACGCAGTATTTT. It is translated as CASSSSGQGTDTQYF.

This clone was observed a handful of times. The chain is built from TRBV20-1 and TRBJ1-5; D gene unclear. The CDR3 runs to 11 residues. Trimming pared 3 bases from V and 4 bases from J, leaving 4 bases between. The germline gives CDR1 DFQATT, CDR2 SNEGSKA (reference sequence). The CDR3 region has the DNA TGCAGTGCTAGGGAGAATCAGCCCCAGCATTTT. Translated, it gives CSARENQPQHF.

The chain couples TRBV6-1 to TRBJ2-1; 11 bases fit TRBD2. V dropped 7 bases and J dropped 4; count of bases not matched to a gene: 3. Per germline, CDR1 MNHNS and CDR2 SASEGT. This CDR3 has 14 residues. As DNA, the CDR3 is TGTGCCAGCATTCGACTAGCGGGGTACAATGAGCAGTTCTTC. Translated: CASIRLAGYNEQFF.

This sequence joins TRBV5-4 and TRBJ2-3; D is unclear. V was shortened by 5 bases and J by 1 base, with 8 bases between the two germline ends. The CDR3 contains 13 residues. The germline V gene encodes CDR1 SGHNT and CDR2 YYREEE (reference sequence). CDR3 protein: CASSSYGTDTQYF. CDR3 nucleotide sequence: TGTGCCAGCAGTAGTTACGGCACAGATACGCAGTATTTT.

The chain recombines TRBV5-6 with TRBJ2-1; 13 bases line up with TRBD2. Per germline, CDR1 SGHDT and CDR2 YYEEEE. J lost 7 bases, V lost 1 base, and 8 bases had no gene match. This CDR3 has 17 residues. The CDR3: CASSLLSGTSGVNEQFF. CDR3 nucleotides: TGTGCCAGCAGCTTGCTCTCCGGGACTAGCGGGGTGAATGAGCAGTTCTTC.

This clone was observed once. The rearrangement links TRBV21-1 to TRBJ2-1; the table's D call TRBD2 went unverified against the DNA. TRBV21-1 is designated a pseudogene. The CDR3 totals 18 residues. The DNA for the CDR3 is TGTGCCAGCAGCAACCGGATGACCAGCGGGAGTTCGGAGAATGAGCAGTTCTTC. It codes for CASSNRMTSGSSENEQFF.

This rearrangement joins TRBV6-1 to TRBJ2-7, with 10 bases aligning to TRBD2. The J segment lost 7 bases and the V segment lost 7 bases, leaving 13 bases of the junction unmatched. CDR1 is MNHNS, CDR2 SASEGT, per germline. The CDR3 length is 15 residues. CDR3 protein: CASTRSGLASAEQYF. The CDR3 DNA reads as TGTGCCAGCACCCGATCGGGACTAGCGTCGGCTGAGCAGTACTTC.

A single count supports this clone. The chain recombines TRBV7-2 with TRBJ1-2, with TRBD1 identical over 7 bases. Germline CDR1 SGHTA, CDR2 FQGNSA. This CDR3 is built from 14 residues. Trimming cost V 3 bases and J 4 bases; bases outside gene matches: 5. CDR3 nucleotides: TGTGCCAGCAGCTTTTACGCAGGGGGCTATGGCTACACCTTC. Translated, it gives CASSFYAGGYGYTF.

The gene calls are TRBV4-1 and TRBJ2-1; D unresolved. In germline, CDR1 is MGHRA, CDR2 YSYEKL. V shed 1 base and J shed 7 bases, with 14 bases lying between them. The CDR3 runs to 15 residues. CDR3: CASSQVGASGNEQFF. The CDR3 region has the DNA TGCGCCAGCAGCCAAGTCGGAGCGAGTGGAAATGAGCAGTTCTTC.

The chain links TRBV5-4 to TRBJ2-7; D call uncertain. Germline lookup yields CDR1 SGHNT and CDR2 YYREEE (reference sequence). The CDR3 length is 11 residues. Between the trimmed V and J ends, which lost 3 bases and 7 bases, there was a span of 8 bases. CDR3 sequence: CASSSALEQYF. The CDR3 DNA follows: TGTGCCAGCAGCTCGGCCTTAGAGCAGTACTTC.

The V gene is TRBV18, the J gene TRBJ2-3, with TRBD2 matching over 9 bases. Trimming at V came to 0 bases and at J to 10 bases, leaving 5 bases not matched to a gene. The germline gives CDR1 KGHSH, CDR2 LQKENI. This CDR3 contains 14 residues. The CDR3 region is CASSPPGGRAAQYF. CDR3 in DNA: TGTGCCAGCTCACCACCGGGCGGGAGGGCCGCGCAGTATTTT.

The chain recombines TRBV5-5 with TRBJ1-3; D is uncertain. Trimming took 0 bases from V and 4 from J, leaving 5 bases between them. This CDR3 comprises 13 residues. Looked up from germline, CDR1 is SGHKS and CDR2 is YYEKEE (reference sequence). CDR3 sequence (DNA): TGTGCCAGCAGCTTGGTGGGAGGAAACACCATATATTTT. Translated: CASSLVGGNTIYF.

The chain combines TRBV7-3 with TRBJ2-3; 8 bases agree with TRBD1. V shed 3 bases, J shed 0 bases, and the junction held 5 bases outside the gene matches. CDR1 and CDR2 from the germline V gene are SGHTA and FQGTGA. This CDR3 region has 16 residues. The CDR3 loop is CASSLIQGASTDTQYF. CDR3 coding DNA: TGTGCCAGCAGCTTGATCCAGGGGGCGAGCACAGATACGCAGTATTTT.

The genes are TRBV4-2 and TRBJ1-4, with 7 bases lining up with TRBD1. V lost 2 bases and J lost 0; bases outside the gene matches: 9. CDR1 LGHNA and CDR2 YNFKEQ come from the germline V gene. This CDR3 contains 18 residues. The CDR3 DNA reads as TGTGCCAGCAGCCAAAGGTCCACAGGGGTTGCAACTAATGAAAAACTGTTTTTT. Translation gives CASSQRSTGVATNEKLFF.

The rearrangement joins TRBV11-2 to TRBJ2-7, with 8 bases matching TRBD2. Germline-derived CDR1 and CDR2 are SGHAT and FQNNGV. Trimming removed 3 bases from V and 6 bases from J; junction bases left unmatched: 7. The CDR3 spans 14 residues. The CDR3 sequence is CASSLTGGPGEQYF. The CDR3 nucleotides are TGTGCCAGCAGCTTGACGGGAGGGCCCGGCGAGCAGTACTTC. The variable domain in full, completed from reference TRBV11-2 and TRBJ2-7, reads EAGVAQSPRYKIIEKRQSVAFWCNPISGHATLYWYQQILGQGPKLLIQFQNNGVVDDSQLPKDRFSAERLKGVDSTLKIQPAKLEDSAVYLCASSLTGGPGEQYFGPGTRLTVT.

The chain couples TRBV11-2 to TRBJ2-3, with TRBD2 identical over 12 bases. V shed 4 bases, J shed 5 bases, and the junction held 7 bases outside the gene matches. The CDR3 is made up of 16 amino acids. Germline V lookup: CDR1 SGHAT, CDR2 FQNNGV. CDR3 residues: CASSSRLAGVVDTQYF. DNA of the CDR3: TGTGCCAGCAGCTCCCGACTAGCGGGAGTGGTAGATACGCAGTATTTT.

The chain is built from TRBV6-5 and TRBJ2-2; 7 bases match TRBD2. The ends lost 5 bases at V and 3 bases at J; junction bases unmatched: 6. Germline V gives CDR1 MNHEY, CDR2 SVGAGI. The CDR3 extends over 15 amino acids. The CDR3 DNA reads as TGTGCCAGCAGTGTCGGGCTAGCGGACACCGGGGAGCTGTTTTTT. This translates into CASSVGLADTGELFF.

The chain recombines TRBV2 with TRBJ2-5; 11 bases line up with TRBD2. Per germline, CDR1 SNHLY and CDR2 FYNNEI. This CDR3 contains 14 residues. V dropped 2 bases and J dropped 7; count of bases not matched to a gene: 3. The CDR3 DNA is TGTGCCAGCAGTGAATTAGCGGGAGGGGGGACCCAGTACTTC. Translation gives CASSELAGGGTQYF.

The chain couples TRBV5-1 to TRBJ2-3; D could derive from TRBD1 or TRBD2 (6 bases each). Per the germline V gene, CDR1 is SGHRS and CDR2 is YFSETQ. V lost 6 bases to trimming and J lost 0 bases, with 11 bases between them. This CDR3 has 14 residues. The CDR3 nucleotides read TGCGCCAGCAATAGAGGGGGGAGCACAGATACGCAGTATTTT. It encodes CASNRGGSTDTQYF.

J is TRBJ2-1 and V is TRBV19, with unresolved D. V was cut by 6 bases and J by 14 bases, with 26 bases left in between. Germline-derived CDR1 and CDR2 are LNHDA and SQIVND (reference sequence). This CDR3 region has 15 residues. CDR3 nucleotides: TGTGCCAGTAGCACCAAAAGCGAGCCCAAACCCGAGGAGTTCTTC. Its protein is CASSTKSEPKPEEFF. Based on the CDR3 plus reference TRBV19 and TRBJ2-1, the full variable domain is DGGITQSPKYLFRKEGQNVTLSCEQNLNHDAMYWYRQDPGQGLRLIYYSQIVNDFQKGDIAEGYSVSREKKESFPLTVTSAQKNPTAFYLCASSTKSEPKPEEFFGPGTRLTVL.

V is TRBV19 and J is TRBJ2-3; no reliable D call. The CDR3 covers 13 residues. The germline gives CDR1 LNHDA, CDR2 SQIVND (reference sequence). V lost 6 bases to trimming and J lost 2 bases, with 9 bases between them. The CDR3 nucleotides read TGTGCCAGTAGGGCCGGGCACACAGATACGCAGTATTTT. Protein sequence: CASRAGHTDTQYF. Looking up the rest from reference TRBV19 and TRBJ2-3 gives the full variable domain: DGGITQSPKYLFRKEGQNVTLSCEQNLNHDAMYWYRQDPGQGLRLIYYSQIVNDFQKGDIAEGYSVSREKKESFPLTVTSAQKNPTAFYLCASRAGHTDTQYFGPGTRLTVL.

The genes are TRBV11-2 and TRBJ2-2; D remains unclear. Germline CDR1 reads SGHAT; CDR2 reads FQNNGV. CDR3 length: 19 amino acids. The germline V and J ends were trimmed by 2 bases and 1 base, with 20 bases remaining between them. The DNA for the CDR3 is TGTGCCAGCAGCTTATCCCGAGTAAACTTGCGAAGGAACACCGGGGAGCTGTTTTTT. Its translation: CASSLSRVNLRRNTGELFF.

J is TRBJ1-1 and V is TRBV11-1; D is ambiguous. The germline V and J ends were trimmed by 2 bases and 8 bases, with 12 bases remaining between them. This CDR3 contains 13 residues. Germline V gene data show CDR1 as SGHAT and CDR2 as FQDESV (reference sequence). The CDR3 loop is CASSLYEGGEAFF. As DNA, the CDR3 is TGTGCCAGCAGCTTATACGAAGGAGGGGAAGCTTTCTTT.

The rearrangement links TRBV18 to TRBJ1-2; 7 positions agree with TRBD1. Trimming took 4 bases from V and 6 from J; bases not matched to a gene: 11. Germline CDR1 is KGHSH and CDR2 is LQKENI. CDR3 length: 15 residues. As DNA, the CDR3 is TGTGCCAGCTCACTGGAAAACAGGGGACCCAATGGCTACACCTTC. Protein product: CASSLENRGPNGYTF.

The V and J genes are TRBV11-3 and TRBJ1-1; a possible D gene is TRBD1 (5 bases). The CDR3 totals 16 residues. V lost 0 bases, J lost 1 base, and 12 bases lay in between. CDR1 is SGHNT and CDR2 is YENEEA in the germline V gene. CDR3 amino acids: CASSLEPGRANTEAFF. CDR3 sequence (DNA): TGTGCCAGCAGCTTAGAGCCAGGGAGGGCGAACACTGAAGCTTTCTTT. Full variable domain (rest looked up from reference TRBV11-3 and TRBJ1-1): EAGVVQSPRYKIIEKKQPVAFWCNPISGHNTLYWYLQNLGQGPELLIRYENEEAVDDSQLPKDRFSAERLKGVDSTLKIQPAELGDSAVYLCASSLEPGRANTEAFFGQGTRLTVV.

The chain has TRBV23-1 and TRBJ2-1; D is uncertain. TRBV23-1 is an open reading frame whose function is uncertain. The CDR3 is 19 amino acids. The germline V and J ends were trimmed by 3 bases and 0 bases, with 21 bases remaining between them. The CDR3 sequence is CASSHRRADVPSSYNEQFF. The CDR3 DNA reads as TGCGCCAGCAGTCATCGCCGCGCTGATGTTCCTAGCTCCTACAATGAGCAGTTCTTC.

This chain uses TRBV5-1 with TRBJ1-2, with unresolved D. The germline V and J ends were trimmed by 3 bases and 3 bases, with 3 bases remaining between them. From germline, CDR1 is SGHRS and CDR2 YFSETQ. This CDR3 has 11 residues. CDR3 loop: CASSSDYGYTF. The CDR3 nucleotides are TGCGCCAGCAGCTCGGACTATGGCTACACCTTC.

This sequence joins TRBV18 and TRBJ2-5; 9 bases line up with TRBD1. Trimming took 6 bases from V and 4 from J; bases not matched to a gene: 3. The CDR3 totals 13 residues. The germline V gene has CDR1 KGHSH and CDR2 LQKENI. CDR3 protein: CASSQGQGETQYF. The DNA of the CDR3 is TGTGCCAGCTCTCAGGGACAGGGAGAGACCCAGTACTTC.